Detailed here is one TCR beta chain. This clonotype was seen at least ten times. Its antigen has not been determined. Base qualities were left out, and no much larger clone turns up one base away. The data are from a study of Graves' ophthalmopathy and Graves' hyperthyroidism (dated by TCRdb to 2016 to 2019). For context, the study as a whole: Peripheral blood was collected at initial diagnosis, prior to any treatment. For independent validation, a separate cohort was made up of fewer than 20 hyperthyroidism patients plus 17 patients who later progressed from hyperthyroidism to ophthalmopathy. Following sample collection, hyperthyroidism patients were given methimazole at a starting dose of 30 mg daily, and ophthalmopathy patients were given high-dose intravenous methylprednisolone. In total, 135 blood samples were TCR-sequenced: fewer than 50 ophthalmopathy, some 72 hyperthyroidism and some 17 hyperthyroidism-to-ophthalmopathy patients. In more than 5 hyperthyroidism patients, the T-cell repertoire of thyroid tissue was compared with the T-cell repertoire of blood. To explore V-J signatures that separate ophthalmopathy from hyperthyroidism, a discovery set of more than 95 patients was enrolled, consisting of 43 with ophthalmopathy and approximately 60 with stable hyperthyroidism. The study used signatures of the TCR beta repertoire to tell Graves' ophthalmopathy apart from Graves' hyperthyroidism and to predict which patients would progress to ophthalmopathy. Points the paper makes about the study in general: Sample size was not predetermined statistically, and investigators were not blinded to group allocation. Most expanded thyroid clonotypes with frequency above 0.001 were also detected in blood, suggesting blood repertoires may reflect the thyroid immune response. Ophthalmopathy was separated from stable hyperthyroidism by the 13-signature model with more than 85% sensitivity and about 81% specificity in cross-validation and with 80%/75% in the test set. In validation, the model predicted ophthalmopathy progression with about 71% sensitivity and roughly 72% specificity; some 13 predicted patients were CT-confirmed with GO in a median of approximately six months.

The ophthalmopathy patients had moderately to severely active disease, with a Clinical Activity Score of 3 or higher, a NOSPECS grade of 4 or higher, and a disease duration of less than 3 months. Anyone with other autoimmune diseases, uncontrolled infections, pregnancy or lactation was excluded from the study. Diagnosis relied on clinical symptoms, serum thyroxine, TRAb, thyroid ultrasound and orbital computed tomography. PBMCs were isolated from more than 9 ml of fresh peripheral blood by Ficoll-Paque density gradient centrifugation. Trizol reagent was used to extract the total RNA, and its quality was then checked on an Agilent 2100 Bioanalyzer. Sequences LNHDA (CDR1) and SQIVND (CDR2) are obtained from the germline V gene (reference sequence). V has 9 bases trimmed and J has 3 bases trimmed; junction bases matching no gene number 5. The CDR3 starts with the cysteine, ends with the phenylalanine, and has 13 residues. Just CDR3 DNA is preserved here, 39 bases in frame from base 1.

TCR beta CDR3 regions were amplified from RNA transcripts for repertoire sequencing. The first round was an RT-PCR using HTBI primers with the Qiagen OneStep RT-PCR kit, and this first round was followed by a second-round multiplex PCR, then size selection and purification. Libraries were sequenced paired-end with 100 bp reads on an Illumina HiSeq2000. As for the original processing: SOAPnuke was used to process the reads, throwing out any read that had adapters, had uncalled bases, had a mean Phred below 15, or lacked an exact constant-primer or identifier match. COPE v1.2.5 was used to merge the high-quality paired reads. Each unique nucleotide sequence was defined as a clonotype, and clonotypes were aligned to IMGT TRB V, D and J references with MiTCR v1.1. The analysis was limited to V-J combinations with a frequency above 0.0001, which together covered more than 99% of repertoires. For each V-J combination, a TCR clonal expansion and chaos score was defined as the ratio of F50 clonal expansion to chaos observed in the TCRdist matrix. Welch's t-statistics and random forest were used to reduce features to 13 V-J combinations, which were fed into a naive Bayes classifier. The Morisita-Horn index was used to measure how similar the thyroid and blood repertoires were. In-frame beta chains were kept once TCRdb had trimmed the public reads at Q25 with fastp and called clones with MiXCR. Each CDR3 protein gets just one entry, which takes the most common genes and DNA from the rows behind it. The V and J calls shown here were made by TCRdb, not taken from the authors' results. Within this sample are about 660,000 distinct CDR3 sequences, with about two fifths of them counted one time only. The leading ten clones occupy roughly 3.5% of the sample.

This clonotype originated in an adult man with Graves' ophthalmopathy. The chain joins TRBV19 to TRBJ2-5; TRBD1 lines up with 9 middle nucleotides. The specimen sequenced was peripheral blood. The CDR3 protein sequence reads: CASGTGLEETQYF. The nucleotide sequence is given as TGTGCCAGCGGGACAGGGCTAGAAGAGACCCAGTACTTC.